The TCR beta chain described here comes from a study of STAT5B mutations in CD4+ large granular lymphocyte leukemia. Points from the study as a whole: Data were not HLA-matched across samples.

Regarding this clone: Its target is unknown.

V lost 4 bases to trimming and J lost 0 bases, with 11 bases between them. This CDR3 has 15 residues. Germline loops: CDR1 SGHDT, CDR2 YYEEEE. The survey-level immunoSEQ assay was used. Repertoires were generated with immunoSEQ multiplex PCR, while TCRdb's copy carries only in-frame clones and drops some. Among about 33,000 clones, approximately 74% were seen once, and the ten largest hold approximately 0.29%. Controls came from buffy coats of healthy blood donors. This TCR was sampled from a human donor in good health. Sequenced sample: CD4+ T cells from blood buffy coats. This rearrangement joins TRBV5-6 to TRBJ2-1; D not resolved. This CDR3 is CASSALGSSYNEQFF. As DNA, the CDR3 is TGTGCCAGCAGCGCGCTAGGAAGCTCCTACAATGAGCAGTTCTTC.